A single sample is the source of the 25 T cell receptor beta chains below, sequenced in a study of Ad26.COV2.S vaccination and SARS-CoV-2 variants (dated by TCRdb to about 2021). The sample's treatment or condition label is to be understood as: some 19 received Ad26.COV2.S at low or high dose, single or two shots; 5 received placebo; per-sample allocation not given. For vaccine and placebo recipients, the sequenced repertoires came from samples collected on day 63 after the first injection. Library creation used the immunoSEQ multiplex PCR assay. Here the immuneACCESS table is served through TCRdb, limited to in-frame sequences with V and J called. Missing clones are a known gap in these copies; in checked studies unresolved V genes cover under half, and the rest lacks a known reason. The sample contains hundreds of thousands of clones, 70% to 90% of them found a single time. Roughly 1.5% of the sample comes from the top ten.

The source material was peripheral blood, sampled in a trial of Ad26.COV2.S vaccine versus placebo. The receptor set was obtained from a person between 18 and 60 years old who received the Ad26.COV2.S COVID-19 vaccine or a placebo.

V and J are TRBV5-1 and TRBJ2-5, with 11 nucleotides matching TRBD2. Germline assignment: CDR1 SGHRS and CDR2 YFSETQ. This CDR3 region has 17 residues. With V trimmed by 0 bases and J by 1 base, 5 bases remained unmatched. DNA of the CDR3: TGCGCCAGCAGCTTGGCCGCTCTAGCGGGAGGCCAAGAGACCCAGTACTTC. This codes for CASSLAALAGGQETQYF.

The chain links TRBV5-4 to TRBJ2-3; D is unresolved. This CDR3 has 14 amino acids. Deletions cut 2 bases from V and 2 bases from J, with 9 bases between. CDR1 and CDR2 (germline): SGHNT, YYREEE (reference sequence). CDR3 amino acids: CASSFAPTTDTQYF. The CDR3 region has the DNA TGTGCCAGCAGCTTCGCCCCCACCACAGATACGCAGTATTTT.

The CDR3 DNA reads as TGTGCCAGTAGTGACAGGGTGGCCAATCAGCCCCAGCATTTT. Encoded protein: CASSDRVANQPQHF. The V call is TRBV19, the J call TRBJ1-5, with 7 bases lining up with TRBD1. Losses at the gene ends were 5 bases for V and 3 bases for J; bases not matched to a gene: 4. The CDR3 covers 14 residues. From germline, CDR1 is LNHDA and CDR2 SQIVND (reference sequence). The full variable domain, its missing parts supplied by reference TRBV19 and TRBJ1-5, is DGGITQSPKYLFRKEGQNVTLSCEQNLNHDAMYWYRQDPGQGLRLIYYSQIVNDFQKGDIAEGYSVSREKKESFPLTVTSAQKNPTAFYLCASSDRVANQPQHFGDGTRLSIL.

The chain uses TRBV19 and TRBJ1-5, with D possibly TRBD1 on 5 matching bases. Germline V lookup: CDR1 LNHDA, CDR2 SQIVND (reference sequence). CDR3 size: 13 residues. Trimming cost V 8 bases and J 5 bases, with 13 bases left between them. CDR3 nucleotides: TGTGCCAGTGACGGGGGGGGTCATCAGCCCCAGCATTTT. It specifies CASDGGGHQPQHF.

The CDR3 DNA follows: TGTGCCAGCAGTAAACGGGGGGGAAGCTCCTATAATTCACCCCTCCACTTT. Translating gives CASSKRGGSSYNSPLHF. The chain carries TRBV27 and TRBJ1-6; the D gene is possibly TRBD1 (5 bases). The CDR3 runs to 17 residues. Per germline, CDR1 MNHEY and CDR2 SMNVEV (reference sequence). Trimming removed 5 bases from V and 0 bases from J, with 14 bases in between.

The chain carries TRBV19 and TRBJ2-7; 10 positions match TRBD1. This CDR3 is 15 amino acids long. From germline, CDR1 is LNHDA and CDR2 SQIVND (reference sequence). J lost 2 bases, V lost 6 bases, and 7 bases had no gene match. DNA of the CDR3: TGTGCCAGTAGCCGAGGGGGGACAGGGGCCTACGAGCAGTACTTC. Protein: CASSRGGTGAYEQYF. The complete variable domain, with remaining parts taken from reference TRBV19 and TRBJ2-7, reads DGGITQSPKYLFRKEGQNVTLSCEQNLNHDAMYWYRQDPGQGLRLIYYSQIVNDFQKGDIAEGYSVSREKKESFPLTVTSAQKNPTAFYLCASSRGGTGAYEQYFGPGTRLTVT.

The V gene is TRBV9, the J gene TRBJ1-1; no reliable D call. This CDR3 region has 14 residues. CDR1 and CDR2 (germline): SGDLS, YYNGEE. Trimming stripped 0 bases from V and 6 bases from J, with 12 bases between. The CDR3, as DNA: TGTGCCAGCAGCGTAGAGGGTGGAGTGGCTGAAGCTTTCTTT. Translated: CASSVEGGVAEAFF.

The rearrangement links TRBV7-2 to TRBJ2-1; 7 bases match TRBD2. With V trimmed by 0 bases and J by 2 bases, 7 bases remained unmatched. CDR1 and CDR2 from the germline V gene are SGHTA and FQGNSA. The CDR3 is 17 residues long. CDR3 region: CASSLAAGDPPYNEQFF. For the CDR3, the DNA is TGTGCCAGCAGCTTAGCCGCGGGGGACCCCCCCTACAATGAGCAGTTCTTC.

The J gene is TRBJ2-2, the V gene TRBV10-3; 12 bases line up with TRBD2. J was trimmed by 2 bases and V by 6 bases; bases with no gene match: 10. Germline-derived CDR1 and CDR2 are ENHRY and SYGVKD. The CDR3 is made up of 18 amino acids. The CDR3 loop is CAIRPSGGVGKNTGELFF. CDR3 DNA sequence: TGTGCCATCAGGCCTAGCGGGGGGGTAGGGAAAAACACCGGGGAGCTGTTTTTT.

Written as DNA, the CDR3 is TGCGCCAGCAGCTTGGTGGATGGCCAAGAGACCCAGTACTTC. As protein: CASSLVDGQETQYF. The rearrangement uses TRBV5-1 and TRBJ2-5; no clear D gene. The length of the CDR3 is 14 residues. Germline CDR1 is SGHRS and CDR2 is YFSETQ. V was trimmed by 0 bases and J by 1 base, leaving 7 bases between them.

A single count supports this clone. This chain connects TRBV5-4 to TRBJ1-2, with 10 bases matching TRBD1. The CDR3 totals 15 residues. With 2 bases clipped from V and 3 bases from J, the junction kept 4 bases outside the gene matches. Germline CDR1 reads SGHNT; CDR2 reads YYREEE (reference sequence). Written as DNA, the CDR3 is TGTGCCAGCAGCTTTCCGGGACAGGGGTACTATGGCTACACCTTC. It encodes CASSFPGQGYYGYTF. Filled out from reference TRBV5-4 and TRBJ1-2, the complete variable domain reads ETGVTQSPTHLIKTRGQQVTLRCSSQSGHNTVSWYQQALGQGPQFIFQYYREEENGRGNFPPRFSGLQFPNYSSELNVNALELDDSALYLCASSFPGQGYYGYTFGSGTRLTVV.

This chain links TRBV7-2 with TRBJ2-1; 7 bases agree with TRBD1. This CDR3 has 15 residues. The V gene end was trimmed by 5 bases and the J gene end by 8 bases; junction bases not matched to a gene: 12. From germline, CDR1 is SGHTA and CDR2 FQGNSA. CDR3 in DNA: TGTGCCAGCAGCCCCTCAGGGACAGCGCATCATGAGCAGTTCTTC. It specifies CASSPSGTAHHEQFF.

V gene TRBV7-9 combines with J gene TRBJ1-5; D is uncertain. V was shortened by 4 bases and J by 3 bases, with 7 bases between the two germline ends. The CDR3 extends over 13 amino acids. Germline CDR1 and CDR2: SEHNR and FQNEAQ (reference sequence). CDR3 sequence reads: CASSSNDNQPQHF. The CDR3, as DNA: TGTGCCAGCAGCTCGAATGACAATCAGCCCCAGCATTTT.

V is TRBV6-6 and J is TRBJ1-5; D unresolved. The CDR3 totals 12 residues. Trimming shortened V by 4 bases and J by 6 bases, and 7 bases separated the two germline ends. Germline CDR1 and CDR2: MNHNY and SVGAGI (reference sequence). CDR3 in amino acids: CASSSQAQPQHF. CDR3 DNA sequence: TGTGCCAGCAGTTCCCAAGCTCAGCCCCAGCATTTT.

This sequence joins TRBV6-2 or TRBV6-3 and TRBJ1-1; D unclear. The length of the CDR3 is 15 residues. The ends were cut back, 3 bases at V and 0 bases at J, with 11 bases in the middle. Germline V gives CDR1 MNHEY, CDR2 SVGEGT. CDR3 DNA: TGTGCCAGCAGTTATAACTGGGCGGTGAACACTGAAGCTTTCTTT. Translated, it gives CASSYNWAVNTEAFF.

The CDR3 DNA sequence: TGTGCCAGCAGCTTTGAGGGGCTCACAGGAAAGGTGACGCAGTATTTT. Translating it yields CASSFEGLTGKVTQYF. The chain combines TRBV7-2 with TRBJ2-3; D is perhaps TRBD1 or TRBD2 (5 bases each). This CDR3 region has 16 residues. V was pared by 3 bases and J by 9 bases, with 22 bases between. Germline values: CDR1 SGHTA, CDR2 FQGNSA.

V is TRBV11-2 and J is TRBJ2-1; D uncertain. CDR1 and CDR2 from the germline V gene are SGHAT and FQNNGV. V was trimmed by 5 bases and J by 0 bases, leaving 14 bases between them. CDR3 length: 16 amino acids. CDR3 sequence: CASSPSRKSSYNEQFF. In DNA form, the CDR3 reads TGTGCCAGCAGCCCCTCCAGGAAGAGCTCCTACAATGAGCAGTTCTTC.

This chain connects TRBV9 to TRBJ2-7; 9 bases agree with TRBD1. The CDR3 is 15 residues long. Trimming at V came to 3 bases and at J to 3 bases, leaving 7 bases not matched to a gene. CDR1 and CDR2 (germline): SGDLS, YYNGEE. CDR3 sequence: CASSGGQGGIYEQYF. The CDR3 DNA follows: TGTGCCAGCAGCGGGGGACAGGGTGGAATCTACGAGCAGTACTTC.

This rearrangement joins TRBV9 to TRBJ1-3; perhaps TRBD1 as D (5 bases). CDR1 is SGDLS, CDR2 YYNGEE, per germline. V shed 2 bases and J shed 4 bases, with 16 bases lying between them. This CDR3 comprises 16 residues. CDR3 DNA: TGTGCCAGCAGCGTGGCGGCGGGGGTGGGCGGAAACACCATATATTTT. Encoded protein: CASSVAAGVGGNTIYF.

V gene TRBV2 combines with J gene TRBJ1-6; D not certain. CDR3 length: 17 residues. V was trimmed by 2 bases and J by 8 bases, leaving 19 bases between them. Germline CDR1 reads SNHLY; CDR2 reads FYNNEI. The CDR3, as DNA: TGTGCCAGCAGTGAAAGATTCTCGGGGTACGTGGATTCACCCCTCCACTTT. This encodes CASSERFSGYVDSPLHF.

Only one count was recorded for this clone. This rearrangement joins TRBV10-3 to TRBJ1-1; D gene ambiguous. The V end was cut by 0 bases, the J end by 5 bases, with 7 bases between. The V gene's germline CDR1 is ENHRY and CDR2 SYGVKD. The CDR3 is 13 residues long. CDR3 sequence (DNA): TGTGCCATCAGTGAGTCCGGAGGGACTGAAGCTTTCTTT. It yields the protein CAISESGGTEAFF.

Concerning this clone itself: Other DNA sequences in the same sample also yield this CDR3. The chain is built from TRBV6-5 and TRBJ1-5; D ambiguous. Trimming took off 0 bases at V and 7 bases at J, with 7 bases between the two ends. CDR1 MNHEY and CDR2 SVGAGI come from the germline V gene. The CDR3 is 13 residues long. CDR3 residues: CASSYSSRQPQHF. The CDR3 nucleotides read TGTGCCAGCAGTTACTCGAGTCGGCAGCCCCAGCATTTT.

This sequence joins TRBV15 and TRBJ2-1; 9 nucleotides align to TRBD2. Trimming at V came to 3 bases and at J to 5 bases, leaving 8 bases not matched to a gene. The CDR3 spans 16 residues. Germline V gene lookup returns CDR1 LNHNV and CDR2 YYDKDF (reference sequence). CDR3 bases: TGTGCCACCAGCAGCTTAGCGGGAGTGATGAACAATGAGCAGTTCTTC. Translation: CATSSLAGVMNNEQFF.

The chain couples TRBV6-2 or TRBV6-3 to TRBJ2-1; TRBD1 might be the D (6 bases). Trimming took off 5 bases at V and 9 bases at J, with 14 bases between the two ends. This CDR3 is built from 13 residues. Germline V gene sequence: CDR1 MNHEY, CDR2 SVGEGT. CDR3 amino acids: CASSPSGVGEQFF. The DNA of the CDR3 is TGTGCCAGCAGTCCCTCAGGGGTTGGTGAGCAGTTCTTC.

This sequence joins TRBV2 and TRBJ1-1; unclear D gene. Trimming shortened V by 5 bases and J by 4 bases, and 14 bases separated the two germline ends. The CDR3 runs 14 residues. Germline values: CDR1 SNHLY, CDR2 FYNNEI. The CDR3 DNA reads TGTGCCAGCAGTATGGTCCCCCCGGGCACTGAAGCTTTCTTT. This gives the protein CASSMVPPGTEAFF. The full variable domain, its missing parts supplied by reference TRBV2 and TRBJ1-1, is EPEVTQTPSHQVTQMGQEVILRCVPISNHLYFYWYRQILGQKVEFLVSFYNNEISEKSEIFDDQFSVERPDGSNFTLKIRSTKLEDSAMYFCASSMVPPGTEAFFGQGTRLTVV.